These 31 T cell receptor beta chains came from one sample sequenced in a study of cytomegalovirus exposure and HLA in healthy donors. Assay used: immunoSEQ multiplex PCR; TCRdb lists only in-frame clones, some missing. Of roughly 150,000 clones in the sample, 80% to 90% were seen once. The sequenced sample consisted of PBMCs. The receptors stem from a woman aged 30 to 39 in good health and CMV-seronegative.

Here the CDR3 reads CASSAGYSGNTIYF. The CDR3 coding sequence is TGTGCCAGCAGCGCCGGCTACTCTGGAAACACCATATATTTT. The rearrangement joins TRBV9 to TRBJ1-3; D not resolved. Germline V gene data show CDR1 as SGDLS and CDR2 as YYNGEE. The CDR3 consists of 14 residues. V lost 3 bases and J 0 bases, leaving 7 bases between the germline ends.

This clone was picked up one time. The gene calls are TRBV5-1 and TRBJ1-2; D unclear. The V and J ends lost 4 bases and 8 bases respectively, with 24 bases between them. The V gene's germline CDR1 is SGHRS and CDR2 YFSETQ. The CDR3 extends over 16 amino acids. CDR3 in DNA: TGCGCCAGCAGCCTCGTTATCGAGGACGGACGAGGGGGCTACACCTTC. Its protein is CASSLVIEDGRGGYTF.

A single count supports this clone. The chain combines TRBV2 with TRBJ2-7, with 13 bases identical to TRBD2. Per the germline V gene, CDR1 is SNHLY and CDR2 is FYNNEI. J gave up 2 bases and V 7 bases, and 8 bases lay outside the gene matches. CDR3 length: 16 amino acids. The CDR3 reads CASMEGLAGVPYEQYF. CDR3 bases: TGTGCCAGCATGGAAGGACTAGCGGGAGTCCCCTACGAGCAGTACTTC.

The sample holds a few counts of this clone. CDR3 in DNA: TGTGCCAGCAGTTACTCGAGGGGGTATGGCTACACCTTC. It specifies CASSYSRGYGYTF. V and J are TRBV6-5 and TRBJ1-2; the D gene is possibly TRBD1 (6 bases). Germline CDR1 MNHEY, CDR2 SVGAGI. The ends were cut back, 0 bases at V and 5 bases at J, with 7 bases in the middle. The CDR3 runs to 13 residues.

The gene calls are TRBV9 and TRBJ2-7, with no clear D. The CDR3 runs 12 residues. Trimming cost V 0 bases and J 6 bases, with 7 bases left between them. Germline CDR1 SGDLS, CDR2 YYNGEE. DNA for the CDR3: TGTGCCAGCAGCGTAGATGGTGGCGAGCAGTACTTC. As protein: CASSVDGGEQYF.

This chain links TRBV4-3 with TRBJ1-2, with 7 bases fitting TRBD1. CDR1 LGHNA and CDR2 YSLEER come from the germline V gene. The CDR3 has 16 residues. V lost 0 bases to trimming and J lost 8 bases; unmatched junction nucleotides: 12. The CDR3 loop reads CASSQDGTAGGWGYTF. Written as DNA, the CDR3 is TGCGCCAGCAGCCAAGATGGGACAGCGGGGGGTTGGGGCTACACCTTC.

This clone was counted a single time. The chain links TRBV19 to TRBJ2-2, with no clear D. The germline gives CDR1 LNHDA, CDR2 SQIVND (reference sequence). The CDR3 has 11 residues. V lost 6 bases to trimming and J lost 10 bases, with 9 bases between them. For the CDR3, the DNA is TGTGCCAGTAGCAGCCCGGTGGAGCTGTTTTTT. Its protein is CASSSPVELFF.

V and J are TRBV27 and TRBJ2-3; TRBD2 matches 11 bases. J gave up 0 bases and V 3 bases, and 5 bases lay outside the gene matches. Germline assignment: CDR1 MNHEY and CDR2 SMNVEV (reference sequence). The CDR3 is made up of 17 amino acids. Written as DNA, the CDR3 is TGTGCCAGCAGTTTGATAGCGGGGGGGGCCAGCACAGATACGCAGTATTTT. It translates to CASSLIAGGASTDTQYF.

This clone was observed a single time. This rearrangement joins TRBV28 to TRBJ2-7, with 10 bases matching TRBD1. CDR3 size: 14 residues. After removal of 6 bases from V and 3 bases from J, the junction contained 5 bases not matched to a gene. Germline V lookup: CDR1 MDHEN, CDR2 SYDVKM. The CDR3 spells CASRSGTGVYEQYF. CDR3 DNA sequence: TGTGCCAGCAGGTCCGGGACAGGGGTCTACGAGCAGTACTTC.

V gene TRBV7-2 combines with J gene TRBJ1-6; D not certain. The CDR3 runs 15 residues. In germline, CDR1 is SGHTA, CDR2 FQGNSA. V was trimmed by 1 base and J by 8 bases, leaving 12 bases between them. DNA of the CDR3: TGTGCCAGCAGCTTAGGATACCAGGCGGATTCACCCCTCCACTTT. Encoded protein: CASSLGYQADSPLHF.

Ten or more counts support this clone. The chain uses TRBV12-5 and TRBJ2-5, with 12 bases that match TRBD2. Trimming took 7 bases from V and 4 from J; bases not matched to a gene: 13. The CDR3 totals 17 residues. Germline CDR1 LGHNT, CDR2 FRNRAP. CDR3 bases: TGTGCTAGTGCCCTTCCCCCTAGCGGGGGGGCCATAGAGACCCAGTACTTC. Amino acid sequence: CASALPPSGGAIETQYF.

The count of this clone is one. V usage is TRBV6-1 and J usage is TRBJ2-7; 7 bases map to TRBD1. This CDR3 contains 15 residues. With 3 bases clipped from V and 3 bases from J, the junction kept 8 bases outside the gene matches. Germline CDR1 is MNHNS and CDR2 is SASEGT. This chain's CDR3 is CASSDRATGNYEQYF. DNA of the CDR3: TGTGCCAGCAGTGATCGGGCGACAGGGAACTACGAGCAGTACTTC.

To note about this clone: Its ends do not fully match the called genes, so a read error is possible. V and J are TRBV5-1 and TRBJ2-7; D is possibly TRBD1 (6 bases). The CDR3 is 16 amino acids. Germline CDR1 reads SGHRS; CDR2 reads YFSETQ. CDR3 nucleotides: TGCGCCAGCAGCCTACGCTCCGGACAGAGATCCTCCGAGCAGTACTTC. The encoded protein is CASSLRSGQRSSEQYF. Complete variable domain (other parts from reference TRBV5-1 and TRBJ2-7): KAGVTQTPRYLIKTRGQQVTLSCSPISGHRSVSWYQQTPGQGLQFLFEYFSETQRNKGNFPGRFSGRQFSNSRSEMNVSTLELGDSALYLCASSLRSGQRSSEQYFGPGTRLTVT.

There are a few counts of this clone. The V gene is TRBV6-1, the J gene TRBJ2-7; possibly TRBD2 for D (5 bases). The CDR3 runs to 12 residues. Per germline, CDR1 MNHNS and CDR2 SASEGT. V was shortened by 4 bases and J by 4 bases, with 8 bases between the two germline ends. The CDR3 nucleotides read TGTGCCAGCAGTGGGTGGGAGTACGAGCAGTACTTC. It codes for CASSGWEYEQYF.

The CDR3 loop is CASSQAGGTTDTQYF. The CDR3 nucleotides are TGCGCCAGCAGCCAGGCAGGGGGGACCACAGATACGCAGTATTTT. This chain uses TRBV4-3 with TRBJ2-3, with D perhaps matching TRBD1 (7 bases). The CDR3 runs to 15 residues. The V end lost 3 bases, the J end lost 2 bases, and 12 bases lay between the germline ends. Germline values: CDR1 LGHNA, CDR2 YSLEER.

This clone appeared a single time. Here the CDR3 reads CASSLVGAGNTEAFF. The CDR3 DNA sequence: TGCGCCAGCAGCTTGGTGGGGGCGGGGAACACTGAAGCTTTCTTT. The chain carries TRBV5-1 and TRBJ1-1; D may be TRBD1 (6 bases). The length of the CDR3 is 15 residues. Germline V lookup: CDR1 SGHRS, CDR2 YFSETQ. Trimming pared 0 bases from V and 1 base from J, leaving 10 bases between.

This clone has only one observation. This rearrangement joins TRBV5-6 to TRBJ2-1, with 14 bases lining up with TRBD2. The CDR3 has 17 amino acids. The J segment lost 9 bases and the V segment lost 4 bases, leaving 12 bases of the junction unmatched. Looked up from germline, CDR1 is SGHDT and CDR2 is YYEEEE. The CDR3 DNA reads TGTGCCAGCAGCCCAACCGCCGGGACTAGCGGGAGTCGTGAGCAGTTCTTC. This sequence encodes CASSPTAGTSGSREQFF. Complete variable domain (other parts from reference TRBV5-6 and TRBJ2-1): DAGVTQSPTHLIKTRGQQVTLRCSPKSGHDTVSWYQQALGQGPQFIFQYYEEEERQRGNFPDRFSGHQFPNYSSELNVNALLLGDSALYLCASSPTAGTSGSREQFFGPGTRLTVL.

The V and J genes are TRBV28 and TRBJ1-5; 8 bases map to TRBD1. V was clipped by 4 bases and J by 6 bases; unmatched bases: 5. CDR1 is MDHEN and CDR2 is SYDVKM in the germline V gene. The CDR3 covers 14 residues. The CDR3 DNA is TGTGCCAGCAGTTACGACAGGGGTTTTCAGCCCCAGCATTTT. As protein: CASSYDRGFQPQHF.

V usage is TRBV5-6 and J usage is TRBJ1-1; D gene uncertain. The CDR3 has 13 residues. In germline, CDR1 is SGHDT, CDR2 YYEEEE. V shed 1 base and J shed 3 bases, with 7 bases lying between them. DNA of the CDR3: TGTGCCAGCAGCTTGCCAGACGACACTGAAGCTTTCTTT. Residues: CASSLPDDTEAFF.

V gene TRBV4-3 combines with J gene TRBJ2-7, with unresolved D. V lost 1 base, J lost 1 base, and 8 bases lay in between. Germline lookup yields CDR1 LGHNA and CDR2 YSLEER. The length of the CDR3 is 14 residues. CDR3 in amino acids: CASSQVTRSYEQYF. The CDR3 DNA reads TGCGCCAGCAGCCAAGTAACGAGGTCCTACGAGCAGTACTTC.

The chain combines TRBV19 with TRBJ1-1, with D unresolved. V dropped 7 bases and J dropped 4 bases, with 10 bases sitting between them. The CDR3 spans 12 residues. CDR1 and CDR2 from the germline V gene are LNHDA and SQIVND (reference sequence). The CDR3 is CASNQGSTEAFF. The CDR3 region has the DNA TGTGCCAGTAATCAAGGGAGCACTGAAGCTTTCTTT.

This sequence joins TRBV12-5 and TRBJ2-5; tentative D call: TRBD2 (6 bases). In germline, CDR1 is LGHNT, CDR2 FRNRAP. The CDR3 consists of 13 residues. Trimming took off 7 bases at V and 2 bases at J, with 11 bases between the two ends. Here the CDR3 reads CASARGSQETQYF. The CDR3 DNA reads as TGTGCTAGTGCTCGGGGGAGTCAAGAGACCCAGTACTTC. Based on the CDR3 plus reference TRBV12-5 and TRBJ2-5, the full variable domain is DARVTQTPRHKVTEMGQEVTMRCQPILGHNTVFWYRQTMMQGLELLAYFRNRAPLDDSGMPKDRFSAEMPDATLATLKIQPSEPRDSAVYFCASARGSQETQYFGPGTRLLVL.

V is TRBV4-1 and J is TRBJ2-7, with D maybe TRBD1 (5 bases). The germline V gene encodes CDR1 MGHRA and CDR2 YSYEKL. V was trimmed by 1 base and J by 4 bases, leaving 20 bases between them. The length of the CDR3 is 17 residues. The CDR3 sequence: CASSQAVRGAGRYEQYF. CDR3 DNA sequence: TGCGCCAGCAGCCAAGCAGTTCGTGGGGCTGGTCGGTACGAGCAGTACTTC.

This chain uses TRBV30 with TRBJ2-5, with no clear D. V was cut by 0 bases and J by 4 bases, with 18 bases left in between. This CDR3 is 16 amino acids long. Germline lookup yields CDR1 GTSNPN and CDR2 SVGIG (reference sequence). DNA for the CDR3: TGTGCCTGGAGTGTACTGGCGTGGCAGCAGCGAGAGACCCAGTACTTC. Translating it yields CAWSVLAWQQRETQYF.

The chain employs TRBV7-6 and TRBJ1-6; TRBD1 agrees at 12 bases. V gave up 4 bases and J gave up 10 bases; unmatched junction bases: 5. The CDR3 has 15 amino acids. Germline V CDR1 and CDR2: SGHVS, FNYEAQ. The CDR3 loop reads CASSSGQGAGSPLHF. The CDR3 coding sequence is TGTGCCAGCAGCTCGGGACAGGGGGCTGGGTCACCCCTCCACTTT.

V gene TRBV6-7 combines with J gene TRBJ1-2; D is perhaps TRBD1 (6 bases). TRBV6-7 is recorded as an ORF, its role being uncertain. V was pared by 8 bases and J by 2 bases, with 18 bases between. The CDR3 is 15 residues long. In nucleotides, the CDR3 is TGTGCCAGCCTAACTCAGGGGCGGAGAAACTATGGCTACACCTTC. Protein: CASLTQGRRNYGYTF.

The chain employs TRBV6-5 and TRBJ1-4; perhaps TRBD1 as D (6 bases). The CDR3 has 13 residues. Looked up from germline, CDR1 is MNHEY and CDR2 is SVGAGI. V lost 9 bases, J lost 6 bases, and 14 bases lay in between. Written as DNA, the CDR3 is TGTGCCAGTAAGGACAGATCGGATGAAAAACTGTTTTTT. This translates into CASKDRSDEKLFF.

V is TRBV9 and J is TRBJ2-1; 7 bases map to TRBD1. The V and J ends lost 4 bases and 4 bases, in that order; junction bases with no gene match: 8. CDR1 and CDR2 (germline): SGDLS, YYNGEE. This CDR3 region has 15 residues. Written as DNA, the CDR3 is TGTGCCAGCAGCCCCCGGACAGGAGCGTACAATGAGCAGTTCTTC. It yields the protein CASSPRTGAYNEQFF.

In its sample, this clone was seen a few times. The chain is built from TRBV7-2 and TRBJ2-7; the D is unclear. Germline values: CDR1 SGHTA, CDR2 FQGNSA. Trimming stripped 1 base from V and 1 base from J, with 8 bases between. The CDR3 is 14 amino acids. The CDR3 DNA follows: TGTGCCAGCAGCTTAGGGGCTGGTTCCTACGAGCAGTACTTC. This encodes CASSLGAGSYEQYF.

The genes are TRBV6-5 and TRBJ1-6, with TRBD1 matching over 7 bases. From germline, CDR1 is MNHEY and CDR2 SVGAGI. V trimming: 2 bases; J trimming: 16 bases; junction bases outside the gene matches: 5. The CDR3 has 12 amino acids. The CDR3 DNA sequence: TGTGCCAGCAGTTACGAGGGACAGCGGCTCCACTTT. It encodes CASSYEGQRLHF.

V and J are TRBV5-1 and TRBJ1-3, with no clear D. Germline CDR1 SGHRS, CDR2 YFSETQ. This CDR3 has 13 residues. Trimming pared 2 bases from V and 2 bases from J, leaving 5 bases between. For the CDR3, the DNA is TGCGCCAGCAGCTTTGGTCCTGGAAACACCATATATTTT. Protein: CASSFGPGNTIYF.